Below are 26 T cell receptor beta chains sequenced from a single sample in a study of technical replicates of blood from several donors. Only in-frame clones appear in the TCRdb table, and some are missing; sequencing was by immunoSEQ multiplex PCR. The profile covers fewer than 90,000 clones, with around nine tenths appearing a single time and approximately 0.42% taken by the ten largest. The sequenced sample consisted of T cells isolated from PBMCs. The receptors were gathered from a human donor in good health.

This chain joins TRBV11-3 and TRBJ2-5; 9 nucleotides align to TRBD2. CDR3 length equals 15 residues. V shed 5 bases, J shed 5 bases, and the junction held 9 bases outside the gene matches. Germline values: CDR1 SGHNT, CDR2 YENEEA. CDR3 loop: CASSSGTSFIETQYF. Here the CDR3 DNA reads TGTGCCAGCAGCAGTGGGACTAGCTTTATTGAGACCCAGTACTTC.

This chain connects TRBV5-4 to TRBJ2-1; D not certain. Looked up from germline, CDR1 is SGHNT and CDR2 is YYREEE (reference sequence). The V end lost 4 bases, the J end lost 5 bases, and 7 bases lay between the germline ends. This CDR3 spans 12 amino acids. The CDR3 region has the DNA TGTGCCAGCAGCCTTGCGGACAATGAGCAGTTCTTC. This encodes CASSLADNEQFF.

J is TRBJ1-5 and V is TRBV7-2; 9 positions match TRBD1. The CDR3 is made up of 13 amino acids. Germline V gives CDR1 SGHTA, CDR2 FQGNSA. After removal of 4 bases from V and 5 bases from J, the junction contained 0 bases not matched to a gene. The CDR3 bases are TGTGCCAGCAGCTGGGACAGGGATCAGCCCCAGCATTTT. This sequence encodes CASSWDRDQPQHF.

V and J are TRBV6-6 and TRBJ1-1, with D maybe TRBD1 (6 bases). Germline V gene lookup returns CDR1 MNHNY and CDR2 SVGAGI (reference sequence). This CDR3 comprises 14 residues. Trimming removed 4 bases at V and 3 bases at J, with 12 bases between. The CDR3 sequence: CASSSDRYDTEAFF. As DNA, the CDR3 is TGTGCCAGCAGTTCCGACAGGTACGACACTGAAGCTTTCTTT.

This chain uses TRBV5-1 with TRBJ1-3, with 7 bases aligning to TRBD1. V dropped 4 bases and J dropped 2; count of bases not matched to a gene: 3. Germline V gene lookup returns CDR1 SGHRS and CDR2 YFSETQ. The CDR3 contains 14 residues. DNA of the CDR3: TGCGCCAGCAGCCTGACAGGGACTGGAAACACCATATATTTT. Residues: CASSLTGTGNTIYF.

The chain couples TRBV28 to TRBJ1-5, with a weak D call TRBD1 (5 bases). Germline CDR1 MDHEN, CDR2 SYDVKM. The V end was cut by 3 bases, the J end by 5 bases, with 5 bases between. CDR3 length equals 12 residues. The CDR3 DNA follows: TGTGCCAGCAGTTTCAGGGATCAGCCCCAGCATTTT. Its protein product is CASSFRDQPQHF.

The chain links TRBV27 to TRBJ1-2, with 8 positions matching TRBD1. Germline V CDR1 and CDR2: MNHEY, SMNVEV (reference sequence). V was pared by 2 bases and J by 8 bases, with 7 bases of the junction left unmatched. The CDR3 consists of 14 residues. CDR3 in amino acids: CASSLDRGGRGYTF. CDR3 bases: TGTGCCAGCAGTTTAGACAGGGGAGGTCGAGGCTACACCTTC.

This clone was seen more than once but under ten times. The gene calls are TRBV4-2 and TRBJ1-3, with D tentatively TRBD1 (5 bases). The CDR3 extends over 16 amino acids. Germline CDR1 reads LGHNA; CDR2 reads YNFKEQ. The germline V and J ends were trimmed by 1 base and 9 bases, with 19 bases remaining between them. CDR3 coding DNA: TGTGCCAGCAGCCAAGTTGCGGCTGGGGCCTTCAGCACCATATATTTT. Translated: CASSQVAAGAFSTIYF.

V and J are TRBV11-3 and TRBJ1-1, with no clear D. Looked up from germline, CDR1 is SGHNT and CDR2 is YENEEA. This CDR3 has 14 residues. V dropped 0 bases and J dropped 4 bases, with 9 bases sitting between them. The DNA of the CDR3 is TGTGCCAGCAGCTTAGACTCCCCCGGCACTGAAGCTTTCTTT. Amino acids: CASSLDSPGTEAFF.

The V gene is TRBV15, the J gene TRBJ2-3, with 11 bases matching TRBD2. CDR3 size: 15 residues. The J segment lost 2 bases and the V segment lost 5 bases, leaving 3 bases of the junction unmatched. Germline CDR1 and CDR2: LNHNV and YYDKDF (reference sequence). This CDR3 is CATSSGLAVTDTQYF. CDR3 nucleotides: TGTGCCACCAGCTCGGGACTAGCGGTCACAGATACGCAGTATTTT. The full variable domain, in which reference TRBV15 and TRBJ2-3 provide the parts outside the CDR3, is DAMVIQNPRYQVTQFGKPVTLSCSQTLNHNVMYWYQQKSSQAPKLLFHYYDKDFNNEADTPDNFQSRRPNTSFCFLDIRSPGLGDTAMYLCATSSGLAVTDTQYFGPGTRLTVL.

V gene TRBV7-8 combines with J gene TRBJ1-2; D remains unclear. This CDR3 has 13 amino acids. CDR1 is SGHVS, CDR2 FQNEAQ, per germline. Trimming stripped 7 bases from V and 4 bases from J, with 13 bases between. CDR3 amino acids: CASTSSLIYGYTF. The CDR3 DNA is TGTGCCAGCACCTCGTCACTTATCTATGGCTACACCTTC.

The V and J genes are TRBV18 and TRBJ1-1; a weak D match, TRBD1 (5 bases). Trimming pared 2 bases from V and 1 base from J, leaving 8 bases between. Germline values: CDR1 KGHSH, CDR2 LQKENI. The CDR3 length is 14 residues. CDR3 amino acids: CASSPRGTNTEAFF. In DNA form, the CDR3 reads TGTGCCAGCTCACCAAGGGGCACGAACACTGAAGCTTTCTTT. Full variable domain (remainder filled in from reference TRBV18 and TRBJ1-1): NAGVMQNPRHLVRRRGQEARLRCSPMKGHSHVYWYRQLPEEGLKFMVYLQKENIIDESGMPKERFSAEFPKEGPSILRIQQVVRGDSAAYFCASSPRGTNTEAFFGQGTRLTVV.

The rearrangement links TRBV19 to TRBJ1-2; the D gene is possibly TRBD1 (5 bases). Germline CDR1 is LNHDA and CDR2 is SQIVND (reference sequence). Deletions cut 2 bases from V and 1 base from J, with 11 bases between. This CDR3 contains 15 residues. Here the CDR3 DNA reads TGTGCCAGTAGTATATGGAACAGGCTTAACTATGGCTACACCTTC. It yields the protein CASSIWNRLNYGYTF.

This chain connects TRBV29-1 to TRBJ2-7, with TRBD2 matching over 7 bases. The CDR3 totals 14 residues. Germline assignment: CDR1 SQVTM and CDR2 ANQGSEA. Trimming took 0 bases from V and 1 from J; bases not matched to a gene: 3. The CDR3 DNA reads as TGCAGCGTTGAAGATGGGGAGGGTTCCTACGAGCAGTACTTC. It translates to CSVEDGEGSYEQYF.

The chain couples TRBV27 to TRBJ2-2; TRBD1 matches 7 bases. The length of the CDR3 is 14 residues. Germline V gene data show CDR1 as MNHEY and CDR2 as SMNVEV (reference sequence). V was clipped by 6 bases and J by 3 bases; unmatched bases: 4. In nucleotides, the CDR3 is TGTGCCAGCAGCCGGACAGGATACACCGGGGAGCTGTTTTTT. The encoded protein is CASSRTGYTGELFF.

The rearrangement joins TRBV6-5 to TRBJ2-7, with TRBD1 matching over 9 bases. CDR3 length: 14 amino acids. V was pared by 6 bases and J by 2 bases, with 5 bases of the junction left unmatched. Germline V gene data show CDR1 as MNHEY and CDR2 as SVGAGI. The CDR3 DNA sequence: TGTGCCAGCAGCCCGGGACAGGGAACCTACGAGCAGTACTTC. Translated: CASSPGQGTYEQYF.

The chain carries TRBV7-9 and TRBJ2-5, with D tentatively TRBD1 (6 bases). V lost 5 bases to trimming and J lost 4 bases, with 14 bases between them. CDR3 length: 14 amino acids. Germline loops: CDR1 SEHNR, CDR2 FQNEAQ (reference sequence). The CDR3, as DNA: TGTGCCAGCAGCGGGTCAGGGGACGCAGAGACCCAGTACTTC. Translating it yields CASSGSGDAETQYF. Complete variable domain (other parts from reference TRBV7-9 and TRBJ2-5): DTGVSQNPRHKITKRGQNVTFRCDPISEHNRLYWYRQTLGQGPEFLTYFQNEAQLEKSRLLSDRFSAERPKGSFSTLEIQRTEQGDSAMYLCASSGSGDAETQYFGPGTRLLVL.

This clone appeared once. This chain connects TRBV7-9 to TRBJ2-5; TRBD2 matches 9 bases. Germline V gene sequence: CDR1 SEHNR, CDR2 FQNEAQ (reference sequence). The CDR3 totals 16 residues. The ends lost 8 bases at V and 4 bases at J; junction bases unmatched: 14. The CDR3, as DNA: TGTGCCAGCGGGACTAGCTCGATGTTCCCGGGAGAGACCCAGTACTTC. Its protein is CASGTSSMFPGETQYF. Supplemented by reference TRBV7-9 and TRBJ2-5, the full variable domain reads DTGVSQNPRHKITKRGQNVTFRCDPISEHNRLYWYRQTLGQGPEFLTYFQNEAQLEKSRLLSDRFSAERPKGSFSTLEIQRTEQGDSAMYLCASGTSSMFPGETQYFGPGTRLLVL.

The chain combines TRBV27 with TRBJ2-7; perhaps TRBD1 as D (6 bases). The CDR3 is 15 amino acids. Germline V gene sequence: CDR1 MNHEY, CDR2 SMNVEV (reference sequence). Trimming took 3 bases from V and 2 from J, leaving 14 bases between them. The DNA for the CDR3 is TGTGCCAGCAGTTTGACGGCAGGGGCGGCCTACGAGCAGTACTTC. It encodes CASSLTAGAAYEQYF.

V is TRBV7-9 and J is TRBJ1-1; 8 bases are shared with TRBD1. V shed 5 bases and J 7 bases; nucleotides not matched to a gene: 6. This CDR3 comprises 13 residues. CDR1 is SEHNR and CDR2 is FQNEAQ in the germline V gene (reference sequence). The CDR3: CASSRTGGIEAFF. Written as DNA, the CDR3 is TGTGCCAGCAGCCGAACAGGGGGGATTGAAGCTTTCTTT.

This chain joins TRBV5-4 and TRBJ2-3; D is perhaps TRBD2 (5 bases). Germline V gives CDR1 SGHNT, CDR2 YYREEE (reference sequence). The CDR3 spans 13 residues. V dropped 4 bases and J dropped 3 bases, with 9 bases sitting between them. The DNA of the CDR3 is TGTGCCAGCAGCGAGCCGGGAACAGATACGCAGTATTTT. Amino acids: CASSEPGTDTQYF.

This chain connects TRBV25-1 to TRBJ1-2; possible D gene TRBD1, 6 bases. CDR3 size: 14 residues. The germline V gene has CDR1 MGHDK and CDR2 SYGVNS. V shed 6 bases and J shed 8 bases, with 19 bases lying between them. The CDR3 region is CASRTSLAGAGYTF. The CDR3 region has the DNA TGTGCCAGCAGAACCTCTTTGGCGGGGGCCGGCTACACCTTC.

Only one count was recorded for this clone. V usage is TRBV28 and J usage is TRBJ2-7, with 8 bases matching TRBD1. The CDR3 consists of 12 residues. The V and J ends lost 6 bases and 4 bases, in that order; junction bases with no gene match: 2. Germline CDR1 and CDR2: MDHEN and SYDVKM. The CDR3 protein is CASRGQVYEQYF. Written as DNA, the CDR3 is TGTGCCAGCAGGGGACAGGTTTACGAGCAGTACTTC.

The chain recombines TRBV4-1 with TRBJ2-3, with 10 bases lining up with TRBD2. This CDR3 is built from 15 residues. Unmatched junction bases numbered 4, after V lost 4 bases and J lost 3 bases. From germline, CDR1 is MGHRA and CDR2 YSYEKL. The CDR3, as DNA: TGCGCCAGCAGCCCCAGCGGGAGGGGGACAGATACGCAGTATTTT. This translates into CASSPSGRGTDTQYF.

The V call is TRBV6-6, the J call TRBJ2-2; TRBD1 aligns across 8 bases. Germline V gives CDR1 MNHNY, CDR2 SVGAGI (reference sequence). The CDR3 is 14 residues long. Trimming at V came to 8 bases and at J to 6 bases, leaving 8 bases not matched to a gene. CDR3 sequence reads: CASGAGGAPGELFF. Here the CDR3 DNA reads TGTGCCAGCGGGGCAGGGGGCGCCCCCGGGGAGCTGTTTTTT.

The chain joins TRBV9 to TRBJ2-2; D uncertain. Germline V gene data show CDR1 as SGDLS and CDR2 as YYNGEE. The V end was cut by 0 bases, the J end by 5 bases, with 2 bases between. The CDR3 sequence is 12 residues long. The CDR3 loop is CASSVATGELFF. The CDR3 DNA is TGTGCCAGCAGCGTAGCTACCGGGGAGCTGTTTTTT.